This TCR beta chain was identified during a study of T cells after yellow fever vaccination. This clonotype has only a few counts. Its antigen is undetermined. One end of the junction varies from germline; a read error may be responsible. Notes on the study in general: Clonotypes shared by both compartments, CD4 and CD8, made up a small share.

In germline, CDR1 is DFQATT, CDR2 SNEGSKA (reference sequence). The CDR3 runs 15 residues. TCRdb processed the 5' RACE reads anew with MiXCR; each CDR3 protein has one entry. This sample has over 300,000 distinct CDR3 sequences, with over 3.5% found just once. The receptor's source is a man younger than 30 who received the YFV17D yellow fever vaccine. This material consisted of PBMCs, taken 5 days after the yellow fever booster vaccination. The chain recombines TRBV20-1 with TRBJ2-5; 11 bases agree with TRBD2. The CDR3 protein is CIARDSGGAGETQYF. The CDR3 DNA reads as TGCATTGCTAGGGATAGCGGGGGGGCCGGGGAGACCCAGTACTTC.